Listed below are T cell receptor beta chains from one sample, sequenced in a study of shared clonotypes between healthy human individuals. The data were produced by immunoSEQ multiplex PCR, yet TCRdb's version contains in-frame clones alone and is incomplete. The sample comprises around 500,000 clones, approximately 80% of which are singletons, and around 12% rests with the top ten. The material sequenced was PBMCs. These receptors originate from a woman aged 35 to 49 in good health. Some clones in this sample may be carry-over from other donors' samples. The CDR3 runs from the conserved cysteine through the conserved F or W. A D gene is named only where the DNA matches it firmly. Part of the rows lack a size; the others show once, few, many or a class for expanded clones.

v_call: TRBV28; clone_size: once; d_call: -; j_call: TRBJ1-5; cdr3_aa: CASSPGSFADQPQHF; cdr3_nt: TGTGCCAGCAGCCCCGGATCTTTTGCGGATCAGCCCCAGCATTTT
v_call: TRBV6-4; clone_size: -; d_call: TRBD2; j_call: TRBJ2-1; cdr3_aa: CASSDPNGTSGRAWDEQFF; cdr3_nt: TGTGCCAGCAGTGACCCAAATGGGACTAGCGGGAGGGCTTGGGATGAGCAGTTCTTC
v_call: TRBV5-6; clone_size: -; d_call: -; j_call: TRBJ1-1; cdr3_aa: CASSLAGVTYTEAFF; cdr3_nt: TGTGCCAGCAGCTTGGCGGGGGTCACTTACACTGAAGCTTTCTTT
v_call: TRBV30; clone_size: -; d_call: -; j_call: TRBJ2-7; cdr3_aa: CAWSVGVTYEQYF; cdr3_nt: TGTGCCTGGAGTGTTGGGGTTACCTACGAGCAGTACTTC
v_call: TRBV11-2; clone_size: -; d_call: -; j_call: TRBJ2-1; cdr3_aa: CASSLGGGPSSYNEQFF; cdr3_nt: TGTGCCAGCAGCTTAGGAGGAGGGCCGAGCTCCTACAATGAGCAGTTCTTC
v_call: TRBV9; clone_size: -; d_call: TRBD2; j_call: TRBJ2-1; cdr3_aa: CASSPQSGGNEQFF; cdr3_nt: TGTGCCAGCAGCCCCCAGTCGGGGGGCAATGAGCAGTTCTTC
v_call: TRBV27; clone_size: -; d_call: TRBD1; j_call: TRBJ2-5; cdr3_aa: CASSIRQGYAEQYF; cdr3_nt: TGTGCCAGCAGCATACGACAGGGGTACGCAGAGCAGTACTTC
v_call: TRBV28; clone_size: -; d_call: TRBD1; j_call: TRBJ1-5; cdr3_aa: CASSLGQGARSNQPQHF; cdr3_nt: TGTGCCAGCAGTTTAGGACAGGGGGCTAGGAGCAATCAGCCCCAGCATTTT
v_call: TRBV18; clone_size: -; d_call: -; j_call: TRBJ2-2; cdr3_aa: CASSPGHLTNTGELFF; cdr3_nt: TGTGCCAGCTCACCTGGACACTTGACGAACACCGGGGAGCTGTTTTTT
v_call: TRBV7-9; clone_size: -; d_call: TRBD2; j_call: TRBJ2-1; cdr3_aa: CASSFPSGGYNEQFF; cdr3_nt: TGTGCCAGCAGCTTTCCTAGCGGGGGCTACAATGAGCAGTTCTTC
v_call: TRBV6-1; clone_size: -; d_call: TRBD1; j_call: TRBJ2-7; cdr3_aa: CASSTTGTGGHEQYF; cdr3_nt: TGTGCCAGCAGTACTACCGGGACAGGGGGCCACGAGCAGTACTTC
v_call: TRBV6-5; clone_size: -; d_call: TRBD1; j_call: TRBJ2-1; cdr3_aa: CASSYSRQGANEQFF; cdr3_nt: TGTGCCAGCAGTTACTCGAGACAGGGGGCGAATGAGCAGTTCTTC
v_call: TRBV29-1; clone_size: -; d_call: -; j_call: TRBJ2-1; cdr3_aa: CSVVGATRTSYNEQFF; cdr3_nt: TGCAGCGTTGTGGGGGCAACCCGGACTAGCTACAATGAGCAGTTCTTC
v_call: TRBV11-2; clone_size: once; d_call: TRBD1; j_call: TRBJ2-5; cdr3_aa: CASSYNLGGQETQYF; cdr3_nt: TGTGCCAGCAGCTACAACCTAGGGGGACAGGAGACCCAGTACTTC